This TCR beta chain came from a study of blood T cell repertoires in COVID-19. TCRdb's copy holds only in-frame clones and misses some; the assay was immunoSEQ multiplex PCR. The sample comprises about 290,000 clones, 70% to 90% of which are singletons, and around 4.2% rests with the top ten. The trim removed 7 bases at V and 4 bases at J, leaving 7 bases unmatched. CDR3 length: 14 residues. The germline V gene encodes CDR1 MDHEN and CDR2 SYDVKM. V is TRBV28 and J is TRBJ2-3; 8 positions agree with TRBD1. This receptor was obtained from a woman between 50 and 59 years old with active or convalescent COVID-19. The sample was peripheral blood. The CDR3 bases are TGTGCCAGCACTCGACAGGGGAAGGCAGATACGCAGTATTTT. This sequence encodes CASTRQGKADTQYF.